These 17 T cell receptor beta chains were all obtained from the same sample, sequenced in a study of radiation and T cells in renal cell carcinoma. Sequencing was performed with immunoSEQ multiplex PCR; in TCRdb, only in-frame clones are kept and a portion is missing. The sample contains tens of thousands of clones, 70% to 90% of which appear only once. Specified time point: blood 4 weeks post-SBRT, at nephrectomy. The treatment: 15 Gy SBRT to primary tumor, nephrectomy 4 weeks later. The sample consisted of blood, taken from a patient whose treatment included radiotherapy and nephrectomy. These receptors were collected from a man aged 50 to 60 with renal cell carcinoma.

The chain uses TRBV6-1 and TRBJ1-5, with a weak D call TRBD1 (6 bases). Between the trimmed V and J ends, which lost 4 bases and 0 bases, there was a span of 13 bases. Germline V gives CDR1 MNHNS, CDR2 SASEGT. The length of the CDR3 is 16 residues. The CDR3 bases are TGTGCCAGCAGTGTACAACAGGGATATAGCAATCAGCCCCAGCATTTT. Translated: CASSVQQGYSNQPQHF.

This clone was picked up many times. This rearrangement joins TRBV27 to TRBJ2-2; 8 bases match TRBD1. V lost 6 bases and J lost 6; bases outside the gene matches: 0. Germline CDR1 reads MNHEY; CDR2 reads SMNVEV (reference sequence). This CDR3 is built from 12 residues. The CDR3 sequence is CASRTGAGELFF. CDR3 nucleotide sequence: TGTGCCAGCAGGACAGGGGCCGGGGAGCTGTTTTTT.

This sequence joins TRBV4-1 and TRBJ2-2; 8 bases are a match to TRBD1. The germline gives CDR1 MGHRA, CDR2 YSYEKL. V shed 4 bases, J shed 1 base, and the junction held 5 bases outside the gene matches. The CDR3 is 16 amino acids. CDR3 sequence reads: CASSLGGTGNTGELFF. In DNA, the CDR3 is TGCGCCAGCAGCCTCGGTGGGACAGGGAACACCGGGGAGCTGTTTTTT.

This clone was observed a handful of times. J is TRBJ1-4 and V is TRBV2, with unresolved D. Germline CDR1 and CDR2: SNHLY and FYNNEI. This CDR3 is 16 amino acids long. V lost 4 bases to trimming and J lost 8 bases, with 20 bases between them. CDR3 in amino acids: CASSGHYRGLDEKLFF. The DNA for the CDR3 is TGTGCCAGCAGTGGACACTACCGAGGACTGGACGAAAAACTGTTTTTT.

This chain connects TRBV19 to TRBJ2-1; a weak D match, TRBD2 (6 bases). Germline CDR1 is LNHDA and CDR2 is SQIVND (reference sequence). The CDR3 spans 15 residues. Trimming shortened V by 5 bases and J by 7 bases, and 18 bases separated the two germline ends. The CDR3 region has the DNA TGTGCCAGTAGTCTGCCGGGACTCATGCGAAATGAGCAGTTCTTC. As protein: CASSLPGLMRNEQFF.

The genes are TRBV29-1 and TRBJ2-7; D remains unclear. Trimming cost V 0 bases and J 4 bases, with 7 bases left between them. The CDR3 is made up of 12 amino acids. Germline V gives CDR1 SQVTM, CDR2 ANQGSEA. This CDR3 is CSVEEETYEQYF. The CDR3 DNA follows: TGCAGCGTTGAAGAGGAAACTTACGAGCAGTACTTC.

This sequence joins TRBV5-1 and TRBJ2-5; the match to TRBD2 covers 7 bases. This CDR3 region has 14 residues. After removal of 0 bases from V and 2 bases from J, the junction contained 1 base not matched to a gene. Germline lookup yields CDR1 SGHRS and CDR2 YFSETQ. CDR3 amino acids: CASSLAGGQETQYF. The DNA of the CDR3 is TGCGCCAGCAGCTTGGCCGGGGGGCAAGAGACCCAGTACTTC.

The chain combines TRBV11-3 with TRBJ2-7; TRBD2 matches 9 bases. The trim removed 3 bases at V and 3 bases at J, leaving 6 bases unmatched. The CDR3 totals 15 residues. CDR1 and CDR2 from the germline V gene are SGHNT and YENEEA. CDR3 region: CASSFGTSSDYEQYF. CDR3 coding DNA: TGTGCCAGCAGCTTCGGGACTAGCAGTGACTACGAGCAGTACTTC.

The chain recombines TRBV30 with TRBJ2-7, with 9 nucleotides matching TRBD2. The CDR3 length is 13 residues. Germline CDR1 is GTSNPN and CDR2 is SVGIG (reference sequence). Unmatched junction bases numbered 0, after V lost 0 bases and J lost 3 bases. In nucleotides, the CDR3 is TGTGCCTGGAGTGTAGCGGGAGGCTACGAGCAGTACTTC. Translation gives CAWSVAGGYEQYF. Variable domain in full (rest from reference TRBV30 and TRBJ2-7): SQTIHQWPATLVQPVGSPLSLECTVEGTSNPNLYWYRQAAGRGLQLLFYSVGIGQISSEVPQNLSASRPQDRQFILSSKKLLLSDSGFYLCAWSVAGGYEQYFGPGTRLTVT.

The J gene is TRBJ2-6, the V gene TRBV9; D is uncertain. Trimming took off 8 bases at V and 8 bases at J, with 11 bases between the two ends. The CDR3 loop spans 12 amino acids. Germline CDR1 reads SGDLS; CDR2 reads YYNGEE. CDR3 nucleotide sequence: TGTGCCAGGAGTCCCCCCCCCAACGTCCTGACTTTC. Protein: CARSPPPNVLTF.

The chain employs TRBV9 and TRBJ1-1; tentatively, D is TRBD1 (6 bases). Trimming shortened V by 4 bases and J by 3 bases, and 7 bases separated the two germline ends. CDR1 and CDR2 (germline): SGDLS, YYNGEE. This CDR3 is 12 amino acids long. The CDR3 reads CASSPGDTEAFF. The CDR3 region has the DNA TGTGCCAGCAGCCCAGGGGACACTGAAGCTTTCTTT.

This chain links TRBV9 with TRBJ1-3; D is perhaps TRBD1 (6 bases). This CDR3 has 16 amino acids. Germline CDR1 SGDLS, CDR2 YYNGEE. V was shortened by 4 bases and J by 2 bases, with 16 bases between the two germline ends. CDR3 residues: CASSTSGGATGNTIYF. The CDR3 nucleotides read TGTGCCAGCAGCACTAGCGGGGGGGCGACTGGAAACACCATATATTTT.

J is TRBJ2-7 and V is TRBV6-1; D uncertain. The CDR3 runs 14 residues. CDR1 and CDR2 (germline): MNHNS, SASEGT. V dropped 4 bases and J dropped 5 bases, with 15 bases sitting between them. The CDR3 DNA sequence: TGTGCCAGCAGTGCTGGTAGGGATGTGAACGAGCAGTACTTC. It translates to CASSAGRDVNEQYF.

This clone was detected only a few times. The rearrangement uses TRBV6-1 and TRBJ2-7, with 11 positions matching TRBD1. Germline V CDR1 and CDR2: MNHNS, SASEGT. Trimming took 8 bases from V and 2 from J; bases not matched to a gene: 5. This CDR3 region has 14 residues. The CDR3 region is CASGGQGVAYEQYF. The CDR3 nucleotides read TGTGCCAGCGGGGGACAGGGGGTCGCCTACGAGCAGTACTTC.

The chain employs TRBV7-6 and TRBJ1-2; D uncertain. This CDR3 region has 15 residues. Germline V gene data show CDR1 as SGHVS and CDR2 as FNYEAQ. The germline V and J ends were trimmed by 1 base and 7 bases, with 16 bases remaining between them. The CDR3 reads CASSLVRGGRLGYTF. CDR3 sequence (DNA): TGTGCCAGCAGCTTAGTGCGAGGAGGGCGCCTTGGCTACACCTTC.

This rearrangement joins TRBV10-1 to TRBJ1-1, with D uncertain. Germline CDR1 and CDR2: WNHNN and SYGVQD (reference sequence). V dropped 3 bases and J dropped 3 bases, with 8 bases sitting between them. The CDR3 is 13 amino acids. Here the CDR3 DNA reads TGCGCCAGCAGTGAAACCGGGTACACTGAAGCTTTCTTT. Residues: CASSETGYTEAFF.

V and J are TRBV30 and TRBJ1-3, with D unresolved. There are 14 residues in the CDR3. Trimming left V 0 bases short and J 0 bases short, with 6 bases between. Germline V gene lookup returns CDR1 GTSNPN and CDR2 SVGIG (reference sequence). CDR3 nucleotide sequence: TGTGCCTGGAGTGTCGGGCTCTCTGGAAACACCATATATTTT. Protein: CAWSVGLSGNTIYF.